This TCR beta chain was retrieved from a study of shared clonotypes between healthy human individuals. As for the study in general: Three plates were used per donor for CD4 naive, three for CD4 memory, two for CD8 naive and one for CD8 memory.

Germline V gene data show CDR1 as SQVTM and CDR2 as ANQGSEA. The CDR3 sequence is 13 residues long. Trimming shortened V by 2 bases and J by 2 bases, and 8 bases separated the two germline ends. General study results and limits: Shared clonotypes across all four donors exceeded non-shared ones in generation probability.

Repertoires were generated with immunoSEQ multiplex PCR, while TCRdb's copy carries only in-frame clones and drops some. The table lists roughly 2.5 million clones, around nine tenths of them singletons, with about 0.13% in the top ten. As for this clone: Its antigen is unknown.

The chain carries TRBV29-1 and TRBJ2-3, with D perhaps given as TRBD1 or TRBD2 (5 bases each). The sequenced sample was naive CD4+ T cells sorted from blood. Documented subset: CD45RA+ positively selected. This clonotype was obtained from a man younger than 35 in good health. The CDR3 nucleotides are TGCAGCGTTGAACGGGGCGTCACAGATACGCAGTATTTT. It translates to CSVERGVTDTQYF.